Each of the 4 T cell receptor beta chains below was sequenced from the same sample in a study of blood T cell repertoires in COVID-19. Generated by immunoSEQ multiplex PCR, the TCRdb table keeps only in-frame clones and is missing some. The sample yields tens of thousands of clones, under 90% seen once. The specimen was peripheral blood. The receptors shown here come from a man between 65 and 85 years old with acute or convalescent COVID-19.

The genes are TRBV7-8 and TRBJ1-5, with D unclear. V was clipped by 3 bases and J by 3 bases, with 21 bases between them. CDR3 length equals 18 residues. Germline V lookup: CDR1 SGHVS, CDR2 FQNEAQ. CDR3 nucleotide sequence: TGTGCCAGCAGCTTGGGCGCAGTTTTCCGAGATTCCAATCAGCCCCAGCATTTT. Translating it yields CASSLGAVFRDSNQPQHF.

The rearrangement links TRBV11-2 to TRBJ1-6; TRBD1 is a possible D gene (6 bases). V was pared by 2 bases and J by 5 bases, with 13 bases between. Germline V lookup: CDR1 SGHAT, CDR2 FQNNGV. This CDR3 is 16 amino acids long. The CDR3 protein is CASSLFTGYNNSPLHF. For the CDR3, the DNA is TGTGCCAGCAGCTTATTCACAGGGTATAATAATTCACCCCTCCACTTT.

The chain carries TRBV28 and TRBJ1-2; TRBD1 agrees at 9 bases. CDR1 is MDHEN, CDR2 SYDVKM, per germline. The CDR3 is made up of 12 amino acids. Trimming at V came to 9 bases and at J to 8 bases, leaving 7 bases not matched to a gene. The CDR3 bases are TGTGCCAGTACAGGGGGCCTTTGGGGCTACACCTTC. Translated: CASTGGLWGYTF.

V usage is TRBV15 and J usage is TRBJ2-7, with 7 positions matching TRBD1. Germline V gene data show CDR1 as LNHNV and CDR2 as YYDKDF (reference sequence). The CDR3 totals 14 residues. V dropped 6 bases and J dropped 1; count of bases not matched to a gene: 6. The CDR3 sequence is CATRAAGGSYEQYF. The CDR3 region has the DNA TGTGCCACCAGAGCAGCAGGGGGATCCTACGAGCAGTACTTC.